This is a list of T cell receptor beta chains from one sample in a study of blood T cells in healthy people across ages. TCRdb reprocessed the 5' RACE reads via MiXCR and lists one record per CDR3 protein. The sample holds over a million distinct CDR3 sequences, less than 25% seen once. The same sample was also used in a study of T cells of mothers and their children.

The sequencing sample was made of blood. The origin of the receptors is a girl aged 2-15 years in good health. The CDR3 runs from the conserved cysteine through the conserved F or W.

V gene,J gene,CDR3 protein
TRBV11-2,.,CASTINSGDEQFF
TRBV9,TRBJ1-2,CASSPPEGHHGYTF
TRBV7-9,TRBJ2-1,CASSPPGLAGREHFF
TRBV16,TRBJ2-2,CASSQFVQNTGELFF
TRBV18,.,CASSPPGQAYEQYF
TRBV29-1,TRBJ2-2,CSVDPETGELFF
TRBV29-1,TRBJ2-3,CSTPTQYF
TRBV5-6,TRBJ2-1,CASSLVRLRAGYNEQFF
TRBV20-1,TRBJ2-6,CSARDLRAGANVLTF
TRBV7-7,TRBJ2-5,CASSLRGLAVQETQYF
TRBV20-1,TRBJ2-1,CSARDSLNTYNEQFF
TRBV28,TRBJ2-3,CASSSGTRADTQYF
TRBV5-1,TRBJ2-5,CASSVTSGGVLEETQYF
TRBV7-2,TRBJ2-7,CASSLNAWTGEKYF
TRBV6-5,TRBJ2-7,CASGTSANYEQYF
TRBV4-2,TRBJ1-2,CASSQAFEGERGYTF
TRBV3-1,TRBJ1-2,CASSRTGGEGYTF
TRBV28,TRBJ2-4,CASSTYRGGDIQYF
TRBV12-3/TRBV12-4,TRBJ1-4,CASSLRVYEKLFF
TRBV28,TRBJ2-6,CASSFSGLGANVLTF
TRBV29-1,TRBJ1-2,CSVDGDGGYTF
TRBV27,TRBJ2-7,CASCSTLDCEQYF